This T cell receptor beta chain derives from a study of T cell changes during pregnancy in multiple sclerosis. Assay used: immunoSEQ multiplex PCR; TCRdb lists only in-frame clones, some missing. The sample carries 85,000 to 130,000 clones, 85% to 95% recorded once. Germline V lookup: CDR1 MNHNS, CDR2 SASEGT. CDR3 length: 16 amino acids. Unmatched junction bases numbered 8, after V lost 3 bases and J lost 1 base. Only one count was recorded for this clone. Material: peripheral blood, obtained after pregnancy. The receptor comes from a female donor with multiple sclerosis, enrolled in a pregnancy study. The chain combines TRBV6-1 with TRBJ2-5, with 7 bases fitting TRBD1. This CDR3 reads CASSDQPGQPQETQYF. CDR3 sequence (DNA): TGTGCCAGCAGTGACCAGCCGGGACAGCCCCAAGAGACCCAGTACTTC.